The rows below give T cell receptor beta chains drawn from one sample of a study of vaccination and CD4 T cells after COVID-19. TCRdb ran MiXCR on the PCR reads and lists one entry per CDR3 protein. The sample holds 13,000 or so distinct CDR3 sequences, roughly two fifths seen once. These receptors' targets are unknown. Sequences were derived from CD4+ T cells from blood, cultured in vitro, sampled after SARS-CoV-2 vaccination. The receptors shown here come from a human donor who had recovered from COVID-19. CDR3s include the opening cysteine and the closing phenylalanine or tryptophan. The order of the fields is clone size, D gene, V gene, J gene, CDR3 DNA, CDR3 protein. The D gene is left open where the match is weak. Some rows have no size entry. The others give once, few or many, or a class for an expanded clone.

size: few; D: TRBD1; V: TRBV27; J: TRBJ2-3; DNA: TGTGCCAGCAGTTCGACAGGGGTATATGCTAGCACAGATACGCAGTATTTT; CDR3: CASSSTGVYASTDTQYF
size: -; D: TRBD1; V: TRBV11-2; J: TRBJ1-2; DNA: TGTGCCAGCAGGCTACCATACAGGACAGGAAACTATGGCTACACCTTC; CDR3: CASRLPYRTGNYGYTF
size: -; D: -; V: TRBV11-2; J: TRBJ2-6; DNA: TGTGCCAGCAGCTTAGACCAGTCTGGGGCCAACGTCCTGACTTTC; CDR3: CASSLDQSGANVLTF
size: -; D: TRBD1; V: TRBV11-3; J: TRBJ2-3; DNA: TGTGCCAGCAGCCCGCCGGGACAGGGCATAGATACGCAGTATTTT; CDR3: CASSPPGQGIDTQYF
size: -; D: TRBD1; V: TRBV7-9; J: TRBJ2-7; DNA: TGTGCCAGCAGCCGGACAGGGGACGAGCAGTACTTC; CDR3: CASSRTGDEQYF
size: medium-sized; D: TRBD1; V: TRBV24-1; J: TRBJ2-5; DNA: TGTGCCACCCAGGACAGGGGACAAGAGACCCAGTACTTC; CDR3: CATQDRGQETQYF
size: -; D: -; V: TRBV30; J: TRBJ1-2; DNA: TGTGCCTGGATAGGAGGGTATCCAGACTATGGCTACACCTTC; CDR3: CAWIGGYPDYGYTF
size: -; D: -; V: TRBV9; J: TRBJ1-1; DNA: TGTGCCAGCAGCGTAGAGGGCACTGAAGCTTTCTTT; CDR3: CASSVEGTEAFF
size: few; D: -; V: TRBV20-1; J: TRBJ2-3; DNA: TGCAGTGCTGGCAGGGACGGCACAGATACGCAGTATTTT; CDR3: CSAGRDGTDTQYF
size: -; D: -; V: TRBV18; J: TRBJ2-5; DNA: TGTGCCAGCTCACTCGTTTCAGTCGCCGAGACCCAGTACTTC; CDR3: CASSLVSVAETQYF
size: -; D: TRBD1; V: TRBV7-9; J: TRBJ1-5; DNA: TGTGCCAGCAGTCGGCAGGGGGGCAATCAGCCCCAGCATTTT; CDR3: CASSRQGGNQPQHF
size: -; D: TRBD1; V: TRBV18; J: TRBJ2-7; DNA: TGTGCCAGCTCACCGGGACAGGGAAGCTCCTACGAGCAGTACTTC; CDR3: CASSPGQGSSYEQYF
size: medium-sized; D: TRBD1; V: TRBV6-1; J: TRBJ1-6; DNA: TGTGCCAGCAGTGGCCTGTTTGGGGACAGGGGATCACCCCTCCACTTT; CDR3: CASSGLFGDRGSPLHF
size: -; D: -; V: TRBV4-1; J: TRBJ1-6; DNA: TGCGCCAGCAGCCAAGACGGGGCCGGGGAGGTGCATAATTCACCCCTCCACTTT; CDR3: CASSQDGAGEVHNSPLHF
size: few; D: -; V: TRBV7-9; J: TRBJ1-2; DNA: TGTGCCAGCAGCGACGCGGGTGGAAAATTGGGAGGCTACACCTTC; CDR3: CASSDAGGKLGGYTF
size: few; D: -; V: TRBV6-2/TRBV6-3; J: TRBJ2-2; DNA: TGTGCCAGCAGTTACGTGTCGGCAGGAACGAACACCGGGGAGCTGTTTTTT; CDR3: CASSYVSAGTNTGELFF
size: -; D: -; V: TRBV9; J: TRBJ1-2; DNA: TGTGCCAGCAGCGTAGGGGGGGCTCATGGCTACACCTTC; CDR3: CASSVGGAHGYTF
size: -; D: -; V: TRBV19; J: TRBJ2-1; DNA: TGTGCCAGTAGTGCCATGATTCCCCACAGCTCCTACAATGAGCAGTTCTTC; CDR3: CASSAMIPHSSYNEQFF
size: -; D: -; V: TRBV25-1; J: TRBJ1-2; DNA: TGTGCCAGCAGTGTTACAGGGAGGGGTGGCTACACCTTC; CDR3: CASSVTGRGGYTF
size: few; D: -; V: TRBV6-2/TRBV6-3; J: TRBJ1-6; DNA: TGTGCCAGCAGTTACTCTCAGGGCCGTTCACCCCTCCACTTT; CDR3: CASSYSQGRSPLHF
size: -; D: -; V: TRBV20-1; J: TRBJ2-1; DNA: TGCAGTGCCTTGGGGCTAGGCCCCTACAATGAGCAGTTCTTC; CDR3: CSALGLGPYNEQFF
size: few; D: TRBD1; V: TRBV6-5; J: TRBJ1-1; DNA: TGTGCCAGCAGTTACCGGACAGGGAAGGGCACTGAAGCTTTCTTT; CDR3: CASSYRTGKGTEAFF
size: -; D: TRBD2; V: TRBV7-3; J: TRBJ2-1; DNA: TGTGCCAGCAGCCGTACCGGGACTAGCTCCTACAATGAGCAGTTCTTC; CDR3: CASSRTGTSSYNEQFF
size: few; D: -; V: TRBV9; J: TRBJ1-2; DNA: TGTGCCAGCAGCGGACAAAACTATGGCTACACCTTC; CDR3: CASSGQNYGYTF
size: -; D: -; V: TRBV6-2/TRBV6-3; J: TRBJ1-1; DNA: TGTGCCAGCAGTTATCAGGAGCGCGAAGCTTTCTTT; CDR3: CASSYQEREAFF
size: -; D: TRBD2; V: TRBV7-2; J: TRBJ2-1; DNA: TGTGCCAGCAGTCGTGGACTAGCGGGAGGGCCGGGTCCCTACAATGAGCAGCTCTTC; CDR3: CASSRGLAGGPGPYNEQLF
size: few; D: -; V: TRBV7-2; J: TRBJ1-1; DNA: TGTGCCAGCAGTCGGACGGTACAAATGAACACTGAAGCTTTCTTT; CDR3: CASSRTVQMNTEAFF
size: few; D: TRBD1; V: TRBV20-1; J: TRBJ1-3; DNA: TGCAGTGCTAGAGACAGGGGGCTAGGAAACCTGAGTTTT; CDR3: CSARDRGLGNLSF
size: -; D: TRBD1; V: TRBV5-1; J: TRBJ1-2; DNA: TGCGCCAGCAGCTCACCGGGACAGCTCTATGGCTACACCTTC; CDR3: CASSSPGQLYGYTF
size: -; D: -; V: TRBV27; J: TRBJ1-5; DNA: TGTGCCAGCAGCGGATCTCCCGGCCAGGGTCGAGGTCAGCCCCAGCATTTT; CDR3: CASSGSPGQGRGQPQHF
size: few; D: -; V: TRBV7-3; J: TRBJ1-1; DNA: TGTGCCAGCAGCGCGCAGGGTAACACTGAAGCTTTCTTT; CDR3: CASSAQGNTEAFF
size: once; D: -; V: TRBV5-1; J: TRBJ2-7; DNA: TGCGCCAGCAGCATTAGCGGCCCAAGTGAGCAGTACTTC; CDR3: CASSISGPSEQYF
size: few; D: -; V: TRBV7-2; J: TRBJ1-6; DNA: TGTGCCAGCAGCTTAGGCCCCCAAATATTACCCCTCCACTTT; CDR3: CASSLGPQILPLHF
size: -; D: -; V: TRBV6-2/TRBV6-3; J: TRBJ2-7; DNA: TGTGCCAGCACCCTTTATAGGACTGGGGATGGTGAGGAGCAGTACTTC; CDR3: CASTLYRTGDGEEQYF